The 21 T cell receptor beta chains below come from one sample, sequenced in a study of blood T cell repertoires in COVID-19. Clones were sequenced by immunoSEQ multiplex PCR, and TCRdb holds only the in-frame ones, with some missing. This table has about 200,000 clones, about nine tenths appearing once. The sequencing sample was made of peripheral blood. The receptors derive from a woman between 45 and 65 years old with acute or convalescent COVID-19.

This rearrangement joins TRBV7-2 to TRBJ2-5; tentatively, D is TRBD2 (5 bases). CDR3 length: 15 amino acids. The V end lost 0 bases, the J end lost 5 bases, and 13 bases lay between the germline ends. Per the germline V gene, CDR1 is SGHTA and CDR2 is FQGNSA. CDR3 protein: CASSLARPGGETQYF. The CDR3 coding sequence is TGTGCCAGCAGCTTAGCGCGCCCAGGCGGGGAGACCCAGTACTTC.

The V call is TRBV25-1, the J call TRBJ1-1, with 9 bases identical to TRBD1. This CDR3 is built from 15 residues. The V gene's germline CDR1 is MGHDK and CDR2 SYGVNS. V shed 4 bases, J shed 3 bases, and the junction held 6 bases outside the gene matches. The DNA for the CDR3 is TGTGCCAGCAGTGTACGACAGGGGGTTTACACTGAAGCTTTCTTT. Its protein product is CASSVRQGVYTEAFF.

This chain uses TRBV18 with TRBJ2-5; 12 nucleotides match TRBD2. CDR1 and CDR2 from the germline V gene are KGHSH and LQKENI. The CDR3 loop spans 15 amino acids. V trimming: 5 bases; J trimming: 5 bases; junction bases outside the gene matches: 6. The chain's CDR3 is CASSATSGRGETQYF. The DNA of the CDR3 is TGTGCCAGCTCAGCGACTAGCGGGAGAGGGGAGACCCAGTACTTC.

The chain combines TRBV6-2 or TRBV6-3 with TRBJ1-2; weak D call: TRBD1 (5 bases). The CDR3 covers 15 residues. The V gene lost 2 bases and the J gene lost 4 bases, with 14 bases spanning the gap. Germline values: CDR1 MNHEY, CDR2 SVGEGT. The CDR3 coding sequence is TGTGCCAGCAGTTACGTGACCCTGGGGCCCTATGGCTACACCTTC. Encoded protein: CASSYVTLGPYGYTF.

The genes are TRBV7-2 and TRBJ2-1; TRBD1 is a possible D gene (7 bases). The V end lost 2 bases, the J end lost 3 bases, and 11 bases lay between the germline ends. This CDR3 comprises 15 residues. Germline CDR1 is SGHTA and CDR2 is FQGNSA. This CDR3 is CASSLQGGVYNEQFF. CDR3 bases: TGTGCCAGCAGCTTACAGGGGGGTGTCTACAATGAGCAGTTCTTC. Full variable domain (missing parts from reference TRBV7-2 and TRBJ2-1): GAGVSQSPSNKVTEKGKDVELRCDPISGHTALYWYRQSLGQGLEFLIYFQGNSAPDKSGLPSDRFSAERTGGSVSTLTIQRTQQEDSAVYLCASSLQGGVYNEQFFGPGTRLTVL.

The chain recombines TRBV10-1 with TRBJ2-2; 8 nucleotides agree with TRBD1. This CDR3 has 15 amino acids. V shed 6 bases, J shed 1 base, and the junction held 4 bases outside the gene matches. Germline loops: CDR1 WNHNN, CDR2 SYGVQD (reference sequence). The CDR3 DNA sequence: TGCGCCAGCAGCAAGGACAGGGTGAACACCGGGGAGCTGTTTTTT. Protein: CASSKDRVNTGELFF.

This clone has only a few counts. The chain recombines TRBV30 with TRBJ2-7; tentative D call: TRBD1 (6 bases). The CDR3 covers 15 residues. The V and J ends lost 5 bases and 0 bases respectively, with 17 bases between them. Germline CDR1 and CDR2: GTSNPN and SVGIG (reference sequence). The CDR3 region is CAWRWGHQSSYEQYF. The CDR3 nucleotides are TGTGCCTGGCGCTGGGGACACCAGAGCTCCTACGAGCAGTACTTC.

This chain links TRBV6-5 with TRBJ1-2; tentative D call: TRBD1 (5 bases). Germline assignment: CDR1 MNHEY and CDR2 SVGAGI. V shed 7 bases and J shed 3 bases, with 15 bases lying between them. The CDR3 spans 14 residues. For the CDR3, the DNA is TGTGCCAGCACCCCAGACGGGGGGGACTATGGCTACACCTTC. This translates into CASTPDGGDYGYTF.

This sequence joins TRBV9 and TRBJ1-1; 7 positions match TRBD1. The CDR3 has 14 residues. J was trimmed by 7 bases and V by 1 base; bases with no gene match: 7. CDR1 is SGDLS and CDR2 is YYNGEE in the germline V gene. CDR3 sequence reads: CASSVQDRVREAFF. The CDR3 DNA sequence: TGTGCCAGCAGCGTACAAGACAGGGTTCGTGAAGCTTTCTTT. The full variable domain, completed using reference TRBV9 and TRBJ1-1, is DSGVTQTPKHLITATGQRVTLRCSPRSGDLSVYWYQQSLDQGLQFLIQYYNGEERAKGNILERFSAQQFPDLHSELNLSSLELGDSALYFCASSVQDRVREAFFGQGTRLTVV.

In this sample, this clone turned up once. CDR3 sequence reads: CASSLLGGNQPQHF. The CDR3 DNA follows: TGTGCCAGCAGCTTATTAGGGGGCAATCAGCCCCAGCATTTT. The chain combines TRBV7-2 with TRBJ1-5; perhaps TRBD1 as D (5 bases). CDR3 size: 14 residues. CDR1 is SGHTA and CDR2 is FQGNSA in the germline V gene. With 2 bases removed from V and 2 bases from J, the gap between germline ends came to 7 bases.

The chain is built from TRBV6-5 and TRBJ1-1; D is possibly TRBD1 (6 bases). With 8 bases removed from V and 11 bases from J, the gap between germline ends came to 21 bases. The CDR3 extends over 13 amino acids. Germline V gene lookup returns CDR1 MNHEY and CDR2 SVGAGI. CDR3: CASWVTGIPGAFF. CDR3 coding DNA: TGTGCCAGCTGGGTCACAGGGATCCCCGGGGCTTTCTTT.

The chain combines TRBV4-1 with TRBJ1-4; TRBD1 might be the D (5 bases). Germline assignment: CDR1 MGHRA and CDR2 YSYEKL. Deletions cut 0 bases from V and 4 bases from J, with 12 bases between. CDR3 length: 16 residues. Here the CDR3 reads CASSQDAVRGNEKLFF. DNA of the CDR3: TGCGCCAGCAGCCAAGACGCGGTAAGGGGTAATGAAAAACTGTTTTTT.

The rearrangement links TRBV30 to TRBJ1-3, with TRBD1 identical over 7 bases. Losses at the gene ends were 0 bases for V and 0 bases for J; bases not matched to a gene: 14. The CDR3 loop spans 19 amino acids. Germline-derived CDR1 and CDR2 are GTSNPN and SVGIG (reference sequence). DNA for the CDR3: TGTGCCTGGAGTGTAGGGGCCCTGAGGACAGGCTTCTCTGGAAACACCATATATTTT. Translated, it gives CAWSVGALRTGFSGNTIYF. Full variable domain (outside the CDR3, taken from reference TRBV30 and TRBJ1-3): SQTIHQWPATLVQPVGSPLSLECTVEGTSNPNLYWYRQAAGRGLQLLFYSVGIGQISSEVPQNLSASRPQDRQFILSSKKLLLSDSGFYLCAWSVGALRTGFSGNTIYFGEGSWLTVV.

The chain joins TRBV5-1 to TRBJ1-2; D is unresolved. The CDR3 has 15 amino acids. Germline V CDR1 and CDR2: SGHRS, YFSETQ. With 0 bases removed from V and 4 bases from J, the gap between germline ends came to 13 bases. The CDR3: CASSLDLEGIYGYTF. The CDR3 region has the DNA TGCGCCAGCAGCTTGGATCTTGAGGGAATCTATGGCTACACCTTC.

V usage is TRBV7-9 and J usage is TRBJ1-1, with 9 nucleotides matching TRBD1. CDR3 length equals 15 residues. The junction had 10 bases not matched to a gene; V was cut back by 1 base and J by 10 bases. Germline V gene lookup returns CDR1 SEHNR and CDR2 FQNEAQ (reference sequence). The CDR3 DNA is TGTGCCAGCAGCTTAGGGGACAGGGAGTATGGGGGAGCTTTCTTT. It is translated as CASSLGDREYGGAFF.

V usage is TRBV7-3 and J usage is TRBJ1-6; no firm D call. From germline, CDR1 is SGHTA and CDR2 FQGTGA. V was trimmed by 4 bases and J by 5 bases, leaving 6 bases between them. The length of the CDR3 is 13 residues. The CDR3 protein is CASSSTNNSPLHF. CDR3 nucleotides: TGTGCCAGCAGCTCTACCAATAATTCACCCCTCCACTTT. Variable domain in full (rest from reference TRBV7-3 and TRBJ1-6): GAGVSQTPSNKVTEKGKYVELRCDPISGHTALYWYRQSLGQGPEFLIYFQGTGAADDSGLPNDRFFAVRPEGSVSTLKIQRTERGDSAVYLCASSSTNNSPLHFGNGTRLTVT.

This rearrangement joins TRBV5-1 to TRBJ1-1; 10 bases line up with TRBD1. V lost 0 bases to trimming and J lost 0 bases; unmatched junction nucleotides: 11. The CDR3 spans 19 residues. Germline V lookup: CDR1 SGHRS, CDR2 YFSETQ. CDR3 sequence reads: CASSLALKDRGRMNTEAFF. The CDR3 DNA sequence: TGCGCCAGCAGCTTGGCCCTCAAGGACAGGGGGAGGATGAACACTGAAGCTTTCTTT.

The rearrangement links TRBV4-1 to TRBJ1-2, with 8 bases lining up with TRBD1. The V gene's germline CDR1 is MGHRA and CDR2 YSYEKL. J was trimmed by 1 base and V by 4 bases; bases with no gene match: 8. The CDR3 has 16 amino acids. The CDR3 reads CASSLWTGNINYGYTF. The CDR3 DNA follows: TGCGCCAGCAGCCTCTGGACAGGGAACATTAACTATGGCTACACCTTC.

V and J are TRBV4-1 and TRBJ1-4, with 9 nucleotides matching TRBD1. The germline V gene has CDR1 MGHRA and CDR2 YSYEKL. V gave up 4 bases and J gave up 3 bases; unmatched junction bases: 6. CDR3 length: 16 amino acids. The CDR3 loop is CASSPGTGRANEKLFF. CDR3 nucleotides: TGCGCCAGCAGCCCCGGGACAGGGAGGGCTAATGAAAAACTGTTTTTT.

This clone has more than one count but fewer than ten. The chain couples TRBV7-9 to TRBJ1-4; D is unresolved. Trimming took off 5 bases at V and 0 bases at J, with 13 bases between the two ends. The germline V gene encodes CDR1 SEHNR and CDR2 FQNEAQ (reference sequence). This CDR3 has 16 amino acids. This CDR3 is CASSPAAGATNEKLFF. In DNA form, the CDR3 reads TGTGCCAGCAGCCCAGCTGCGGGTGCAACTAATGAAAAACTGTTTTTT.

This chain links TRBV10-1 with TRBJ1-1, with 7 bases matching TRBD1. Germline CDR1 and CDR2: WNHNN and SYGVQD (reference sequence). The CDR3 spans 13 residues. The trim removed 3 bases at V and 4 bases at J, leaving 2 bases unmatched. Here the CDR3 reads CASSDRGSTEAFF. CDR3 DNA sequence: TGCGCCAGCAGTGACAGGGGGAGCACTGAAGCTTTCTTT.